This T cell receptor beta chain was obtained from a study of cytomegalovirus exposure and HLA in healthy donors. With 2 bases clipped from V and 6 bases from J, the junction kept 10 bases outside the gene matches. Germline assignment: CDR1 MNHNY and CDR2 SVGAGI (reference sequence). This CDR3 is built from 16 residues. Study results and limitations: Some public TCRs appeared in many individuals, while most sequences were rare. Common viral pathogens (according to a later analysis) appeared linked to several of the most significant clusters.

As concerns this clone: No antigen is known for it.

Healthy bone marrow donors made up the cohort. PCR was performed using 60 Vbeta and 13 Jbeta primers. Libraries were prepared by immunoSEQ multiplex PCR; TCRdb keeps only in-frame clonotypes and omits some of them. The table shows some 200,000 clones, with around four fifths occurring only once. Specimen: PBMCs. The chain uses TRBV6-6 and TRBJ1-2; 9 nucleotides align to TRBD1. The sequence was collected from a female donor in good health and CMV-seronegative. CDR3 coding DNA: TGTGCCAGCAGTTACCCGGGGGACAGGGAGATGAATGGCTACACCTTC. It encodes CASSYPGDREMNGYTF.